The subject of this entry is one T cell receptor (beta chain). As yet, its antigen is unknown. The data are from a study of identical twins. The study's findings and limits: The study based its conclusions on cross-sectional statistical analysis and did not follow the same donors. Out-of-frame TCR alpha sharing observed in monozygotic twins exceeded model estimates.

Germline CDR1 reads SGHDT; CDR2 reads YYEEEE. Trimming took 3 bases from V and 2 from J; bases not matched to a gene: 7. This CDR3 is 15 amino acids long. TCRdb reprocessed the 5' RACE reads with MiXCR, giving one entry per CDR3 protein. The top ten clones hold roughly 3% of a sample with around 570,000 distinct CDR3 sequences, roughly 9.9% of them seen once. Separately, the same data were catalogued under a study of yellow fever vaccine responses in identical twins.

J is TRBJ2-5 and V is TRBV5-6; 7 nucleotides line up with TRBD1. The TCR originated in a woman younger than 30 in good health. Material: PBMCs. In DNA, the CDR3 is TGTGCCAGCAGCTATGGTGGGACAGTTCAAGAGACCCAGTACTTC. Translated: CASSYGGTVQETQYF.